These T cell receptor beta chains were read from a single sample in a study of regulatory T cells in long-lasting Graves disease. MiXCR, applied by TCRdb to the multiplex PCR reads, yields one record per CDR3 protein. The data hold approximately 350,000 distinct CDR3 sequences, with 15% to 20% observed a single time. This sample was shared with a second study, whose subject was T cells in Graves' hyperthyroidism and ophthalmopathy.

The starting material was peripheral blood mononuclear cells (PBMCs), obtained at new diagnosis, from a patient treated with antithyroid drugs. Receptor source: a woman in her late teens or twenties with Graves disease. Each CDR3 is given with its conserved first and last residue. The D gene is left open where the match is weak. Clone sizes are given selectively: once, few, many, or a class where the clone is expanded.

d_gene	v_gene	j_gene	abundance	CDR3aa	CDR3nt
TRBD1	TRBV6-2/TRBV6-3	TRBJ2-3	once	CASKGRGNTDTQYF	TGTGCCAGCAAGGGCAGGGGGAACACAGATACGCAGTATTTT
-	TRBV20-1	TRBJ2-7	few	CSARRPFEGGNYEQYF	TGCAGTGCTAGAAGACCGTTTGAGGGAGGAAACTACGAGCAGTACTTC
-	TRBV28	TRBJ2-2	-	CASWSFVYGDTGELFF	TGTGCCAGCTGGTCCTTTGTCTACGGAGACACCGGGGAGCTGTTTTTT
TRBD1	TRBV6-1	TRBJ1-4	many	CASSGGAGGKLFF	TGTGCCAGCAGCGGGGGGGCAGGGGGAAAACTGTTTTTT
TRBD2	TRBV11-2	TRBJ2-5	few	CASSFSTSGVETQYF	TGTGCCAGCAGCTTCTCGACTAGCGGGGTTGAGACCCAGTACTTC
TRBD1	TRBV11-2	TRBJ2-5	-	CASSLLNRGRETQYF	TGTGCCAGCAGCCTCCTCAACAGGGGGAGAGAGACCCAGTACTTC
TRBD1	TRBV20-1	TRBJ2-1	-	CSASSGQDNFDNEQFF	TGCAGTGCCTCCAGCGGACAGGACAATTTCGACAATGAGCAGTTCTTC
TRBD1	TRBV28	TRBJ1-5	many	CASSYRQGSNQPQHF	TGTGCCAGCAGCTATCGACAGGGTAGCAATCAGCCCCAGCATTTT
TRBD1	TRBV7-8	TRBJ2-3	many	CASSLGGTGRTDTQYF	TGTGCCAGCAGCTTAGGCGGGACAGGGAGGACAGATACGCAGTATTTT
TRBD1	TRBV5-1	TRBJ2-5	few	CASSGTGGGGQETQYF	TGCGCCAGCAGCGGAACAGGGGGCGGGGGACAAGAGACCCAGTACTTC
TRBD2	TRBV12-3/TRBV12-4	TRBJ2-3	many	CASSSGLAHTRSTDTQYF	TGTGCCAGCAGTTCCGGACTAGCGCATACCCGTAGCACAGATACGCAGTATTTT
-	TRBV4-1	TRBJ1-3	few	CASSLVESAASGNTIYF	TGCGCCAGCAGCCTTGTCGAGAGTGCAGCCTCTGGAAACACCATATATTTT
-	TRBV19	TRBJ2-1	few	CASSMSQGAYNEQFF	TGTGCCAGTAGTATGTCCCAGGGCGCCTACAATGAGCAGTTCTTC
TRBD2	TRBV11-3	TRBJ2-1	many	CASSPEFGSGSLGEQFF	TGTGCCAGCAGCCCCGAGTTTGGAAGCGGGAGTCTCGGTGAGCAGTTCTTC
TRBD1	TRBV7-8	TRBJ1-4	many	CASSLRPGGTKRDEKLFF	TGTGCCAGCAGCTTAAGGCCAGGGGGCACGAAAAGGGACGAAAAACTGTTTTTT
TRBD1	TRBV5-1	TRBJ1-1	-	CASSFPSGTGNGAEAFF	TGCGCCAGCAGCTTTCCCTCCGGGACAGGGAATGGCGCTGAAGCTTTCTTT
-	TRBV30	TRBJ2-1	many	CAWSGARGTYNEQFF	TGTGCCTGGAGTGGGGCCAGGGGAACCTACAATGAGCAGTTCTTC
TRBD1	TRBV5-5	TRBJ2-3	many	CASSNGQGITDTQYF	TGTGCCAGCAGCAACGGACAGGGTATAACAGATACGCAGTATTTT
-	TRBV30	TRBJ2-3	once	CAWSRSTDTQYF	TGTGCCTGGAGTCGTAGCACAGATACGCAGTATTTT
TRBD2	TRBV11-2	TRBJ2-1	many	CASSLTSGGAYNEQFF	TGTGCCAGCAGCCTCACAAGCGGGGGCGCCTACAATGAGCAGTTCTTC
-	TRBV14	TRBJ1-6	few	CASSQMHPPLHF	TGTGCCAGCAGCCAAATGCACCCACCCCTCCACTTT
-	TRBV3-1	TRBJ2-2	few	CASRSGSQAGELLF	TGTGCCAGCAGATCCGGGTCCCAGGCCGGGGAGCTGCTTTTT
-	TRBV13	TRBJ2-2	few	CTTTSTGELFF	TGTACCACGACGAGCACCGGGGAGCTGTTTTTT
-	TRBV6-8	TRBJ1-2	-	CASRPRRTNYGYTF	TGTGCCAGCAGACCTCGACGGACTAACTACGGCTACACCTTC
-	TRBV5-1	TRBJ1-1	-	CASSLNPGVTTEAFF	TGCGCCAGCAGCTTGAACCCAGGGGTGACCACTGAAGCTTTCTTT
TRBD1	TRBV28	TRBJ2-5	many	CASRLQGPLQTQYF	TGTGCCAGCAGATTACAGGGGCCCCTTCAGACCCAGTACTTC
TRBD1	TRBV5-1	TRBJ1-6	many	CASSRDSGNSPLHF	TGCGCCAGCAGCCGGGACAGTGGGAATTCACCCCTCCACTTT
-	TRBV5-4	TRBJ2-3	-	CASSLRGGKTDTQYF	TGTGCCAGCAGCTTAAGGGGCGGGAAGACAGATACGCAGTATTTT
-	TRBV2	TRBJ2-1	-	CASKETPLGYNEQFF	TGTGCCAGCAAGGAGACTCCCCTCGGTTACAATGAGCAGTTCTTC
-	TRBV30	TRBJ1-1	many	CAWSGVGALFEAFF	TGTGCCTGGAGTGGAGTCGGGGCGTTGTTTGAAGCTTTCTTT
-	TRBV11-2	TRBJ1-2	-	CASTPEGGVGRYGYTF	TGTGCCAGCACCCCGGAGGGGGGGGTGGGTCGCTATGGCTACACCTTC
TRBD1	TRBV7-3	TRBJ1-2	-	CASSLVSANRGGYTF	TGTGCCAGCAGCTTAGTCTCAGCTAACAGGGGCGGCTACACCTTC
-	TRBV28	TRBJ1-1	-	CASSSSLLQGAPAGAKTEAFF	TGTGCCAGCAGTTCCAGTCTTCTACAAGGGGCCCCGGCGGGCGCGAAAACTGAAGCTTTCTTT
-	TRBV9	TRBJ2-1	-	CASSGAGSHEQFF	TGTGCCAGCAGCGGGGCGGGATCGCATGAGCAGTTCTTC
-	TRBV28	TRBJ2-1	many	CASSFTYGRDGSSYNEQFF	TGTGCCAGCAGTTTTACCTACGGCCGGGACGGTAGCTCCTACAATGAGCAGTTCTTC